This TCR beta chain emerged from a study of cytomegalovirus exposure and HLA in healthy donors. It was with 60 Vbeta and 13 Jbeta primers that the PCR ran. Profiled with immunoSEQ multiplex PCR; TCRdb holds only in-frame clones, not every one. The table for this sample gives 150,000 to 200,000 clones. V lost 0 bases, J lost 11 bases, and 19 bases lay in between. The CDR3 is 15 amino acids. Germline V lookup: CDR1 LNHNV, CDR2 YYDKDF (reference sequence). The sequencing input was PBMCs. The TCR was taken from a boy between 10 and 17 years old in good health and CMV-seronegative. The genes are TRBV15 and TRBJ2-5; the D is unclear. The CDR3 spells CATSRDRVLRREQYF. The CDR3 DNA reads as TGTGCCACCAGCAGAGATCGGGTCCTACGGAGAGAGCAGTACTTC.